This entry is about one T cell receptor (beta chain). Its specificity is not known. The data were obtained in a study of T cells in localized non-small cell lung cancer. This CDR3 has 16 residues. Germline loops: CDR1 SGDLS, CDR2 YYNGEE. V shed 3 bases and J shed 0 bases, with 15 bases lying between them. Study-level results: Peak T cell clonality was found in uninvolved adjacent lung, exceeding tumor. Greater blood T cell density accompanied longer overall survival.

Sequenced by immunoSEQ multiplex PCR; TCRdb stores in-frame clones only, minus some. Of more than 20,000 clones in the sample, around 82% are singletons; the top ten hold around 5%. The clonotype comes from a man between 40 and 70 years old with stage II lung adenocarcinoma. The source was PBMCs, collected before any cancer treatment. The chain couples TRBV9 to TRBJ1-1, with TRBD1 as a possible D gene (5 bases). DNA of the CDR3: TGTGCCAGCAGCGCCAGAGGGGAGAGGATGAACACTGAAGCTTTCTTT. Translated, it gives CASSARGERMNTEAFF.